A selection of T cell receptor beta chains follows, all from one sample in a study of regulatory T cells in long-lasting Graves disease. A single record per CDR3 protein comes from TCRdb applying MiXCR to the multiplex PCR reads. The sample shows around 470,000 distinct CDR3 sequences, 14% of them seen only once. These records were also assigned to another study, of T cells in Graves' hyperthyroidism and ophthalmopathy.

The specimen comprised peripheral blood mononuclear cells (PBMCs), sampled at new diagnosis, from a patient treated with antithyroid drugs. All receptors come from a woman in her forties or fifties with Graves disease. Both conserved end residues are part of each CDR3. A D gene is named only where the DNA matches it firmly. Clone size is stated in some rows and not others, as once, few, many or a class when expanded.

>many|TRBJ2-7|TRBV28|TRBD1
CASSPYPDRFGTSSYEQYF
TGTGCCAGCAGCCCCTATCCGGACAGGTTTGGAACTAGCTCCTACGAGCAGTACTTC
>few|TRBJ2-1|TRBV6-1|NA
CASSVYGSSYNEQFF
TGTGCCAGCAGTGTCTACGGGAGCTCCTACAATGAGCAGTTCTTC
>few|TRBJ2-5|TRBV3-1|TRBD2
CASSQVLAGDSGETQYF
TGTGCCAGCAGCCAAGTCCTAGCGGGAGATTCGGGGGAGACCCAGTACTTC
>few|TRBJ2-7|TRBV6-1|NA
CASRGTRTDHFSYEQYF
TGTGCCAGCCGTGGTACGAGGACAGACCACTTCTCCTACGAGCAGTACTTC
>NA|TRBJ2-3|TRBV7-9|NA
CASPGGGSTDTQYF
TGTGCCAGCCCCGGAGGGGGGAGCACAGATACGCAGTATTTT
>many|TRBJ1-5|TRBV20-1|NA
CSASILPNSNQPQHF
TGCAGTGCTAGTATCCTCCCCAATAGCAATCAGCCCCAGCATTTT
>NA|TRBJ1-3|TRBV5-1|NA
CASSLSEGSGNTIYF
TGCGCCAGCAGCTTGTCGGAGGGGAGCGGAAACACCATATATTTT
>many|TRBJ2-1|TRBV5-1|TRBD1
CASSLDRTGGVEQFF
TGCGCCAGCAGCTTGGATCGGACAGGGGGCGTTGAGCAGTTCTTC
>many|TRBJ1-5|TRBV13|NA
CASSLGMSNQPQHF
TGTGCCAGCAGCTTGGGGATGAGCAATCAGCCCCAGCATTTT
>NA|TRBJ2-5|TRBV14|NA
CASSQLGEETQYF
TGTGCCAGCAGCCAACTAGGGGAAGAGACCCAGTACTTC
>NA|TRBJ2-7|TRBV13|NA
CASSSTGPYEQYF
TGTGCCAGCAGCTCTACAGGCCCCTACGAGCAGTACTTC
>many|TRBJ1-1|TRBV2|NA
CASSEAPGAFF
TGTGCCAGCAGTGAAGCGCCGGGGGCTTTCTTT
>many|TRBJ2-5|TRBV28|NA
CASSRGLQGTETQYF
TGTGCCAGCAGTCGCGGTCTACAGGGTACAGAGACCCAGTACTTC
>few|TRBJ2-1|TRBV7-2|NA
CASSLVGRTGARVSGAEQFF
TGTGCCAGCAGCTTAGTGGGCCGGACAGGTGCAAGGGTTAGCGGGGCTGAGCAGTTCTTC
>NA|TRBJ2-7|TRBV7-8|TRBD1
CASSLVVGQGSYEQYF
TGTGCCAGCAGCTTAGTAGTGGGACAGGGCTCCTACGAGCAGTACTTC
>NA|TRBJ2-3|TRBV5-4|NA
CASSLGAPDTDTQYF
TGTGCCAGCAGCTTGGGAGCTCCCGACACAGATACGCAGTATTTT